A single sample is the source of the 10 T cell receptor beta chains below, sequenced in a study of control samples from healthy donors and cancer patients. The method was immunoSEQ multiplex PCR; TCRdb's version includes in-frame clones alone and lacks a portion of them. Of about 89,000 clones listed, about 89% are singletons. The sequenced sample was blood. Every receptor here comes from a man aged 25-45 years in good health.

The rearrangement uses TRBV7-2 and TRBJ2-3; D not resolved. V lost 1 base and J 6 bases, leaving 2 bases between the germline ends. The CDR3 totals 11 residues. CDR1 SGHTA and CDR2 FQGNSA come from the germline V gene. The CDR3 reads CASSLEDTQYF. CDR3 sequence (DNA): TGTGCCAGCAGCTTAGAGGATACGCAGTATTTT.

V gene TRBV25-1 combines with J gene TRBJ2-5; 8 bases are shared with TRBD2. After removal of 6 bases from V and 0 bases from J, the junction contained 9 bases not matched to a gene. This CDR3 is 16 amino acids long. Germline loops: CDR1 MGHDK, CDR2 SYGVNS. Written as DNA, the CDR3 is TGTGCCAGCAGCCTCTCGGGCGGGGGGTACCAAGAGACCCAGTACTTC. It translates to CASSLSGGGYQETQYF.

In this sample, this clone turned up once. The rearrangement links TRBV19 to TRBJ2-2; TRBD1 matches 7 bases. Germline V lookup: CDR1 LNHDA, CDR2 SQIVND (reference sequence). J lost 4 bases, V lost 6 bases, and 8 bases had no gene match. The CDR3 sequence is 15 residues long. Here the CDR3 DNA reads TGTGCCAGTAGCTCCTGGACAGGAACCACCGGGGAGCTGTTTTTT. Amino acid sequence: CASSSWTGTTGELFF.

This CDR3 is CASSQSGQGVPGELFF. The CDR3 DNA is TGCGCCAGCAGCCAATCGGGACAGGGGGTGCCCGGGGAGCTGTTTTTT. The V call is TRBV4-1, the J call TRBJ2-2; 11 nucleotides line up with TRBD1. J lost 6 bases, V lost 2 bases, and 5 bases had no gene match. The CDR3 runs 16 residues. CDR1 is MGHRA and CDR2 is YSYEKL in the germline V gene.

The gene calls are TRBV28 and TRBJ2-5, with 7 bases aligning to TRBD1. Per germline, CDR1 MDHEN and CDR2 SYDVKM. The J segment lost 0 bases and the V segment lost 5 bases, leaving 6 bases of the junction unmatched. The CDR3 length is 15 residues. The CDR3 here is CASSTRDSYQETQYF. DNA for the CDR3: TGTGCCAGCAGTACCCGGGACAGCTACCAAGAGACCCAGTACTTC.

The J gene is TRBJ1-2, the V gene TRBV29-1; D perhaps matches TRBD1 (5 bases). The germline gives CDR1 SQVTM, CDR2 ANQGSEA. The CDR3 is 16 residues long. Trimming cost V 5 bases and J 3 bases, with 22 bases left between them. CDR3 nucleotide sequence: TGCAGCGTTTACGGGGGAAACCTACCCATTGACTATGGCTACACCTTC. As protein: CSVYGGNLPIDYGYTF.

The J gene is TRBJ2-7, the V gene TRBV5-8; 9 bases match TRBD2. The CDR3 sequence is 16 residues long. Germline CDR1 SGHTS, CDR2 YDEGEE. Germline trimming cut 5 bases from V and 0 bases from J; bases unmatched to any gene: 9. CDR3 DNA sequence: TGTGCCAGCAGTTCTGGACTAGCGCGGAGCTCCTACGAGCAGTACGTC. Translation: CASSSGLARSSYEQYV.

J is TRBJ1-4 and V is TRBV7-9, with no clear D. Deletions cut 5 bases from V and 5 bases from J, with 9 bases between. The germline CDR1 and CDR2 sequences are SEHNR and FQNEAQ (reference sequence). The CDR3 spans 13 residues. CDR3 amino acids: CASSENTNEKLFF. The CDR3 nucleotides read TGTGCCAGCAGCGAGAACACCAATGAAAAACTGTTTTTT.

The rearrangement joins TRBV5-4 to TRBJ2-3; 8 nucleotides line up with TRBD2. Germline V gene data show CDR1 as SGHNT and CDR2 as YYREEE (reference sequence). With 0 bases clipped from V and 0 bases from J, the junction kept 3 bases outside the gene matches. The CDR3 runs to 16 residues. CDR3 coding DNA: TGTGCCAGCAGCTTGGCCCGCGGGGGGAGCACAGATACGCAGTATTTT. It specifies CASSLARGGSTDTQYF.

V usage is TRBV30 and J usage is TRBJ1-2; D is unresolved. CDR1 GTSNPN and CDR2 SVGIG come from the germline V gene (reference sequence). The CDR3 runs 12 residues. V dropped 3 bases and J dropped 10 bases, with 15 bases sitting between them. The CDR3 loop is CAWSRPDPTYTF. CDR3 sequence (DNA): TGTGCCTGGAGCCGACCAGACCCCACCTACACCTTC.